The entry below describes one T cell receptor (beta chain). What it binds is unknown. This sample is part of a study of cytomegalovirus exposure and HLA in healthy donors. Findings and limits, study-wide: Some TCR beta chains (164 of them) were listed as cytomegalovirus-associated. In an earlier analysis, about 87% or about 30%: the productive usage of most TCR beta V segments.

Trimming shortened V by 6 bases and J by 3 bases, and 9 bases separated the two germline ends. Looked up from germline, CDR1 is LNHDA and CDR2 is SQIVND (reference sequence). The CDR3 consists of 12 residues. This PCR relied on a set of 60 Vbeta primers and 13 Jbeta primers. TCRdb's table, derived via immunoSEQ multiplex PCR, lists solely in-frame clones and lacks some. The table shows about 87,000 clones, with approximately 69% occurring only once. The sequenced material came from PBMCs. The genes are TRBV19 and TRBJ2-7; weak D call: TRBD1 (5 bases). This TCR was recovered from a man aged 30 to 39 in good health and CMV-seropositive. Here the CDR3 reads CASRADSYEQYF. The CDR3 nucleotides are TGTGCCAGTAGAGCTGACAGCTACGAGCAGTACTTC.